This TCR beta chain was obtained from a study of Ad26.COV2.S vaccination and SARS-CoV-2 variants. As for the study in general: In the COV1001 trial, the donor was in the Ad26.COV2.S arm. Intramuscularly, Ad26.COV2.S was given either once or twice, 56 days apart.

Treatment: some 19 received Ad26.COV2.S at low or high dose, single or two shots; about 5 received placebo; per-sample allocation not given. Sample collection was performed on day 63 after the first vaccine or placebo injection. An Ad26 vector expressing Wuhan-strain SARS-CoV-2 spike served as the vaccine. Clones were sequenced by immunoSEQ multiplex PCR, and TCRdb holds only the in-frame ones, with some missing. The sample holds about 320,000 clones, about 82% seen once. The source material was peripheral blood, sampled in a trial of Ad26.COV2.S vaccine versus placebo. The source of this sequence is a person between 18 and 59 years old who received the Ad26.COV2.S COVID-19 vaccine or a placebo.

In DNA form, the CDR3 reads TGCGCCAGCAGCTTGGGCCGGGACACCTCAACTAATGAAAAACTGTTTTTT. This gives the protein CASSLGRDTSTNEKLFF. This chain links TRBV5-1 with TRBJ1-4, with D maybe TRBD1 (6 bases). Germline CDR1 SGHRS, CDR2 YFSETQ. Trimming pared 0 bases from V and 0 bases from J, leaving 12 bases between. CDR3 length: 17 amino acids.